This entry lists 27 T cell receptor beta chains sequenced from one sample in a study of blood T cell repertoires in COVID-19. Generated by immunoSEQ multiplex PCR, the TCRdb table keeps only in-frame clones and is missing some. The table shows more than 400,000 clones, with 70% to 90% occurring only once. Specimen: peripheral blood. These receptor sequences come from a human donor in a cohort sampled during active COVID-19.

The CDR3 nucleotides read TGTGCCAGCAGCTCTAGGGGACAGGGTGACGAGCAGTACTTC. It translates to CASSSRGQGDEQYF. V is TRBV6-2 or TRBV6-3 and J is TRBJ2-7; 9 nucleotides line up with TRBD1. CDR1 is MNHEY and CDR2 is SVGEGT in the germline V gene. This CDR3 region has 14 residues. With V trimmed by 6 bases and J by 5 bases, 8 bases remained unmatched.

The genes are TRBV4-2 and TRBJ2-4; 7 bases align to TRBD1. Germline loops: CDR1 LGHNA, CDR2 YNFKEQ. There are 17 residues in the CDR3. Trimming at V came to 3 bases and at J to 2 bases, leaving 10 bases not matched to a gene. The CDR3 here is CASSQAEGALTKNIQYF. The DNA of the CDR3 is TGTGCCAGCAGCCAGGCTGAGGGGGCTCTTACCAAAAACATTCAGTACTTC.

V gene TRBV3-1 (or the pseudogene TRBV3-2) combines with J gene TRBJ1-1, with 7 bases identical to TRBD1. The CDR3 extends over 14 amino acids. The V gene's germline CDR1 is LGHDT and CDR2 YNNKEL (reference sequence). The V segment lost 0 bases and the J segment 10 bases; nucleotides outside the gene matches: 8. CDR3 sequence reads: CASSQEALQGIAFF. CDR3 DNA sequence: TGTGCCAGCAGCCAAGAGGCCCTACAGGGGATAGCTTTCTTT.

This chain joins TRBV7-2 and TRBJ1-4; D unclear. With 1 base removed from V and 6 bases from J, the gap between germline ends came to 12 bases. Germline V gene lookup returns CDR1 SGHTA and CDR2 FQGNSA. The CDR3 consists of 15 residues. This chain's CDR3 is CASSLVPGQDEKLFF. In DNA, the CDR3 is TGTGCCAGCAGCTTAGTGCCAGGTCAGGATGAAAAACTGTTTTTT.

CDR3 sequence (DNA): TGCGCCAGCAGCAGTGACGACAGCGTCACAGATACGCAGTATTTT. Translated, it gives CASSSDDSVTDTQYF. The J gene is TRBJ2-3, the V gene TRBV5-1, with D possibly TRBD1 on 5 matching bases. The CDR3 has 15 residues. Germline V gives CDR1 SGHRS, CDR2 YFSETQ. The germline V and J ends were trimmed by 4 bases and 2 bases, with 14 bases remaining between them.

The chain recombines TRBV28 with TRBJ1-1; 9 bases are shared with TRBD1. J lost 10 bases, V lost 5 bases, and 14 bases had no gene match. CDR3 size: 15 residues. The germline gives CDR1 MDHEN, CDR2 SYDVKM. The CDR3 reads CASSIPGQGGYGAFF. The CDR3 coding sequence is TGTGCCAGCAGTATCCCGGGACAGGGAGGATATGGAGCTTTCTTT.

The chain joins TRBV2 to TRBJ2-1; possible D gene TRBD2, 5 bases. Germline lookup yields CDR1 SNHLY and CDR2 FYNNEI. The CDR3 has 12 residues. V was pared by 5 bases and J by 9 bases, with 11 bases between. CDR3 sequence (DNA): TGTGCCAGCAGTCCACTAGGGTCTGAGCAGTTCTTC. This codes for CASSPLGSEQFF.

In its sample, this clone was seen once. The CDR3 sequence is CASSATGINQPQHF. The CDR3 bases are TGTGCCAGCAGCGCCACAGGCATCAATCAGCCCCAGCATTTT. The chain combines TRBV5-6 with TRBJ1-5; possible D gene TRBD1, 5 bases. This CDR3 region has 14 residues. Trimming stripped 4 bases from V and 3 bases from J, with 11 bases between. Germline CDR1 and CDR2: SGHDT and YYEEEE.

This clone has a handful of counts. The V call is TRBV19, the J call TRBJ2-5, with D possibly TRBD1 on 5 matching bases. Germline CDR1 and CDR2: LNHDA and SQIVND (reference sequence). The CDR3 runs to 15 residues. Trimming stripped 3 bases from V and 0 bases from J, with 11 bases between. This chain's CDR3 is CASSIVRQHQETQYF. The CDR3 nucleotides are TGTGCCAGTAGTATCGTAAGACAGCACCAAGAGACCCAGTACTTC. Combining the CDR3 with reference TRBV19 and TRBJ2-5 gives the whole variable domain DGGITQSPKYLFRKEGQNVTLSCEQNLNHDAMYWYRQDPGQGLRLIYYSQIVNDFQKGDIAEGYSVSREKKESFPLTVTSAQKNPTAFYLCASSIVRQHQETQYFGPGTRLLVL.

The rearrangement uses TRBV3-1 (or the pseudogene TRBV3-2) and TRBJ2-7, with a weak D call TRBD2 (7 bases). The V gene lost 1 base and the J gene lost 4 bases, with 17 bases spanning the gap. This CDR3 contains 16 residues. Germline V gene data show CDR1 as LGHDT and CDR2 as YNNKEL (reference sequence). The CDR3 nucleotides read TGTGCCAGCAGCCAAGGGGGGGGCGGGGGCAGGTACGAGCAGTACTTC. Protein: CASSQGGGGGRYEQYF.

The gene calls are TRBV24-1 and TRBJ2-3, with 7 bases identical to TRBD2. CDR3 length: 16 residues. From germline, CDR1 is KGHDR and CDR2 SFDVKD. The V gene end was trimmed by 2 bases and the J gene end by 3 bases; junction bases not matched to a gene: 7. For the CDR3, the DNA is TGTGCCACCAGTGATTACGGGGGAGGGGTGACAGATACGCAGTATTTT. It encodes CATSDYGGGVTDTQYF.

The rearrangement uses TRBV10-3 and TRBJ1-5; D gene uncertain. Germline loops: CDR1 ENHRY, CDR2 SYGVKD. The CDR3 is 11 residues long. Trimming removed 4 bases at V and 14 bases at J, with 12 bases between. This CDR3 is CAISGYGEKHF. For the CDR3, the DNA is TGTGCCATCAGTGGATACGGGGAGAAGCATTTT.

The J gene is TRBJ2-7, the V gene TRBV29-1, with 10 nucleotides matching TRBD2. J was trimmed by 2 bases and V by 3 bases; bases with no gene match: 7. This CDR3 spans 15 amino acids. The V gene's germline CDR1 is SQVTM and CDR2 ANQGSEA. The CDR3: CSVDGLAGVAYEQYF. The CDR3 DNA follows: TGCAGCGTTGATGGGCTAGCGGGAGTGGCCTACGAGCAGTACTTC.

This clone was found a few times. This chain joins TRBV5-5 and TRBJ2-5, with TRBD1 as a possible D gene (5 bases). Germline loops: CDR1 SGHKS, CDR2 YYEKEE (reference sequence). This CDR3 is 14 amino acids long. The ends were cut back, 0 bases at V and 5 bases at J, with 11 bases in the middle. The CDR3 region is CASSLEGNAETQYF. The CDR3 DNA follows: TGTGCCAGCAGCTTGGAGGGGAATGCGGAGACCCAGTACTTC. The full variable domain, with the rest looked up from reference TRBV5-5 and TRBJ2-5, is DAGVTQSPTHLIKTRGQQVTLRCSPISGHKSVSWYQQVLGQGPQFIFQYYEKEERGRGNFPDRFSARQFPNYSSELNVNALLLGDSALYLCASSLEGNAETQYFGPGTRLLVL.

This chain joins TRBV6-2 or TRBV6-3 and TRBJ1-6; D possibly corresponds to TRBD1 (5 bases). CDR3 length: 16 amino acids. The V gene lost 4 bases and the J gene lost 4 bases, with 14 bases spanning the gap. The germline gives CDR1 MNHEY, CDR2 SVGEGT. The CDR3: CASSSRQPEYNSPLHF. DNA of the CDR3: TGTGCCAGCAGTTCTCGACAGCCGGAGTATAATTCACCCCTCCACTTT.

The chain couples TRBV7-9 to TRBJ1-6; 7 bases are shared with TRBD1. The CDR3 has 15 amino acids. V lost 5 bases and J lost 9; bases outside the gene matches: 10. Germline assignment: CDR1 SEHNR and CDR2 FQNEAQ (reference sequence). The CDR3 region has the DNA TGTGCCAGCAGCATCGACAGGGCAGGGAGTTCACCCCTCCACTTT. Protein: CASSIDRAGSSPLHF.

To note about this clone: The same CDR3 arises from other DNA sequences in this sample as well. The chain has TRBV19 and TRBJ2-3; TRBD2 is a possible D gene (5 bases). V gave up 6 bases and J gave up 6 bases, with 7 bases separating them. The germline CDR1 and CDR2 sequences are LNHDA and SQIVND (reference sequence). The CDR3 covers 11 residues. The CDR3 nucleotides are TGTGCCAGTAGGCGAGGGGATACGCAGTATTTT. It yields the protein CASRRGDTQYF.

The V and J genes are TRBV7-6 and TRBJ1-3; no firm D call. Germline V gene data show CDR1 as SGHVS and CDR2 as FNYEAQ. The CDR3 consists of 17 residues. The V and J ends lost 5 bases and 0 bases respectively, with 17 bases between them. The CDR3 protein is CASSQQHMGDSGNTIYF. CDR3 DNA: TGTGCCAGCAGCCAACAGCATATGGGAGACTCTGGAAACACCATATATTTT.

There are a few counts of this clone. The V gene is TRBV7-2, the J gene TRBJ1-5, with D tentatively TRBD1 (6 bases). This CDR3 is built from 13 residues. Looked up from germline, CDR1 is SGHTA and CDR2 is FQGNSA. Deletions cut 5 bases from V and 5 bases from J, with 10 bases between. CDR3 loop: CASSVNRDQPQHF. The CDR3 nucleotides are TGTGCCAGCAGCGTCAACAGGGATCAGCCCCAGCATTTT.

The rearrangement links TRBV3-1 (or the pseudogene TRBV3-2) to TRBJ1-2; TRBD1 might be the D (5 bases). Per germline, CDR1 LGHDT and CDR2 YNNKEL (reference sequence). The CDR3 extends over 14 amino acids. V was cut by 1 base and J by 8 bases, with 14 bases left in between. CDR3 sequence: CASSQVGQGSGYTF. The CDR3 DNA sequence: TGTGCCAGCAGCCAAGTAGGGCAGGGATCCGGCTACACCTTC.

This clone was counted once. The chain employs TRBV18 and TRBJ1-6, with D perhaps matching TRBD1 (6 bases). V gave up 3 bases and J gave up 8 bases, with 14 bases separating them. The CDR3 is made up of 15 amino acids. In germline, CDR1 is KGHSH, CDR2 LQKENI. The CDR3 reads CASSPLGGAHSPLHF. DNA for the CDR3: TGTGCCAGCTCACCCCTAGGGGGGGCGCATTCACCCCTCCACTTT.

The chain combines TRBV6-4 with TRBJ1-2; 7 bases fit TRBD1. There are 14 residues in the CDR3. CDR1 and CDR2 (germline): MRHNA, SNTAGT. J lost 10 bases, V lost 6 bases, and 14 bases had no gene match. The CDR3 DNA sequence: TGTGCCAGCAGCCCAATCCCGGGACAGCAGCCCTACACCTTC. Translation gives CASSPIPGQQPYTF.

CDR3 amino acids: CASSQGALAGVYEQYF. The CDR3 nucleotides are TGTGCCAGCAGCCAAGGCGCCCTAGCGGGAGTCTACGAGCAGTACTTC. The chain has TRBV3-1 (or the pseudogene TRBV3-2) and TRBJ2-7, with 10 bases lining up with TRBD2. Unmatched junction bases numbered 6, after V lost 1 base and J lost 3 bases. Germline V CDR1 and CDR2: LGHDT, YNNKEL (reference sequence). This CDR3 is 16 amino acids long.

This chain joins TRBV19 and TRBJ2-3; perhaps TRBD2 as D (6 bases). Germline values: CDR1 LNHDA, CDR2 SQIVND (reference sequence). Trimming took off 5 bases at V and 4 bases at J, with 22 bases between the two ends. This CDR3 has 17 residues. CDR3 DNA: TGTGCCAGTAGTTCTCGATTGGAGGGCAATGGGGCAGATACGCAGTATTTT. Its translation is CASSSRLEGNGADTQYF. The complete variable domain, with remaining parts taken from reference TRBV19 and TRBJ2-3, reads DGGITQSPKYLFRKEGQNVTLSCEQNLNHDAMYWYRQDPGQGLRLIYYSQIVNDFQKGDIAEGYSVSREKKESFPLTVTSAQKNPTAFYLCASSSRLEGNGADTQYFGPGTRLTVL.

This clone has a handful of counts. V and J are TRBV15 and TRBJ1-3; 8 positions agree with TRBD1. The CDR3 contains 16 residues. Looked up from germline, CDR1 is LNHNV and CDR2 is YYDKDF (reference sequence). Trimming cost V 3 bases and J 3 bases; bases outside gene matches: 7. CDR3 nucleotide sequence: TGTGCCACCAGCAGGAGGACAGGGCCGGATGGAAACACCATATATTTT. It codes for CATSRRTGPDGNTIYF.

The sample holds many counts of this clone. This chain links TRBV3-1 (or the pseudogene TRBV3-2) with TRBJ1-1; 8 bases are a match to TRBD1. CDR1 and CDR2 from the germline V gene are LGHDT and YNNKEL (reference sequence). Unmatched junction bases numbered 20, after V lost 6 bases and J lost 2 bases. The CDR3 totals 19 residues. In DNA, the CDR3 is TGTGCCAGCAGACGGGGATGGGACAGGCGGGGAACGGGAAACACTGAAGCTTTCTTT. Protein: CASRRGWDRRGTGNTEAFF.

This rearrangement joins TRBV20-1 to TRBJ2-3, with 7 nucleotides matching TRBD1. Germline V gene sequence: CDR1 DFQATT, CDR2 SNEGSKA (reference sequence). Unmatched junction bases numbered 1, after V lost 3 bases and J lost 1 base. CDR3 length equals 13 residues. The CDR3 loop is CSASGTGTDTQYF. CDR3 DNA sequence: TGCAGTGCTAGTGGGACAGGCACAGATACGCAGTATTTT.